What follows are 23 T cell receptor beta chains derived from one specimen sequenced in a study of Ad26.COV2.S vaccination and SARS-CoV-2 variants. Described treatment: around 19 received Ad26.COV2.S at low or high dose, single or two shots; roughly five received placebo; per-sample allocation not given. Day 63 following the first vaccine or placebo injection was when the samples were taken. The protocol was immunoSEQ multiplex PCR, while the TCRdb copy is restricted to in-frame clones and leaves out a portion. This sample carries some 450,000 clones, roughly 88% of them seen once, and the ten largest clones take around 4.5%. The sample consisted of peripheral blood, taken in a trial of Ad26.COV2.S vaccine versus placebo. The origin of the receptors is a person between 18 and 65 years old who received the Ad26.COV2.S COVID-19 vaccine or a placebo.

This clone was seen a single time. V gene TRBV4-2 combines with J gene TRBJ2-6, with D possibly TRBD2 on 6 matching bases. Deletions cut 0 bases from V and 4 bases from J, with 10 bases between. The CDR3 covers 16 residues. In germline, CDR1 is LGHNA, CDR2 YNFKEQ. The CDR3 bases are TGTGCCAGCAGCCAAGAGGCGGGATACGGGGCCAACGTCCTGACTTTC. Its translation is CASSQEAGYGANVLTF.

The J gene is TRBJ2-4, the V gene TRBV28; TRBD1 might be the D (5 bases). This CDR3 region has 16 residues. CDR1 and CDR2 (germline): MDHEN, SYDVKM. Between the trimmed V and J ends, which lost 3 bases and 1 base, there was a span of 13 bases. The CDR3 reads CASSLAGHFAKNIQYF. Written as DNA, the CDR3 is TGTGCCAGCAGTTTGGCAGGACACTTTGCCAAAAACATTCAGTACTTC.

The J gene is TRBJ1-6, the V gene TRBV5-1, with D maybe TRBD1 (5 bases). This CDR3 spans 14 amino acids. Germline CDR1 and CDR2: SGHRS and YFSETQ. Trimming removed 4 bases from V and 6 bases from J, with 11 bases in between. In DNA, the CDR3 is TGCGCCAGCAGCCTGGGACTGCCTAATTCACCCCTCCACTTT. Its translation: CASSLGLPNSPLHF.

The J gene is TRBJ1-3, the V gene TRBV29-1; D remains ambiguous. The V end lost 4 bases, the J end lost 0 bases, and 7 bases lay between the germline ends. The length of the CDR3 is 13 residues. Germline V gene sequence: CDR1 SQVTM, CDR2 ANQGSEA. The CDR3 loop reads CSVVPDSGNTIYF. In nucleotides, the CDR3 is TGCAGCGTTGTTCCCGACTCTGGAAACACCATATATTTT.

The gene calls are TRBV5-6 and TRBJ2-1; 7 bases agree with TRBD1. The CDR3 has 16 residues. With V trimmed by 1 base and J by 9 bases, 13 bases remained unmatched. Germline-derived CDR1 and CDR2 are SGHDT and YYEEEE. DNA of the CDR3: TGTGCCAGCAGCTTGTTGAGGGGGCCGACTACGATTGAGCAGTTCTTC. This sequence encodes CASSLLRGPTTIEQFF.

The chain is built from TRBV5-4 and TRBJ2-7, with 7 bases lining up with TRBD2. The V segment lost 3 bases and the J segment 2 bases; nucleotides outside the gene matches: 8. Germline assignment: CDR1 SGHNT and CDR2 YYREEE (reference sequence). The CDR3 is made up of 15 amino acids. Written as DNA, the CDR3 is TGTGCCAGCAGCTCGCAGCGGGGCCAAGCCTACGAGCAGTACTTC. It is translated as CASSSQRGQAYEQYF.

The chain couples TRBV2 to TRBJ1-6; D is ambiguous. Deletions cut 6 bases from V and 4 bases from J, with 4 bases between. The CDR3 is 12 residues long. Germline V gene data show CDR1 as SNHLY and CDR2 as FYNNEI. As DNA, the CDR3 is TGTGCCAGCAGACAGTATAATTCACCCCTCCACTTT. Its protein product is CASRQYNSPLHF.

This clone has a handful of counts. This sequence joins TRBV5-4 and TRBJ2-7; 11 bases line up with TRBD1. Germline lookup yields CDR1 SGHNT and CDR2 YYREEE (reference sequence). The J segment lost 6 bases and the V segment lost 3 bases, leaving 8 bases of the junction unmatched. This CDR3 is built from 15 residues. The CDR3 nucleotides read TGTGCCAGCAGCTCCTGGACAGGGGGCTTGGGCGAGCAGTACTTC. Translated, it gives CASSSWTGGLGEQYF.

The chain uses TRBV3-1 (or the pseudogene TRBV3-2) and TRBJ1-3, with D perhaps TRBD1 (6 bases). The CDR3 extends over 14 amino acids. V was trimmed by 8 bases and J by 2 bases, leaving 13 bases between them. In germline, CDR1 is LGHDT, CDR2 YNNKEL (reference sequence). The CDR3 DNA reads as TGTGCCAGCGCAACGCAGGGGACTGGAAACACCATATATTTT. Translation: CASATQGTGNTIYF.

In the case of this clone: The same CDR3 is also encoded by other DNA sequences in this sample. V is TRBV28 and J is TRBJ1-1; D not resolved. V was cut by 1 base and J by 2 bases, with 11 bases left in between. CDR3 length: 15 amino acids. CDR1 MDHEN and CDR2 SYDVKM come from the germline V gene. The CDR3 sequence is CASSLFGELNTEAFF. The DNA of the CDR3 is TGTGCCAGCAGTTTATTCGGGGAATTAAACACTGAAGCTTTCTTT.

The chain combines TRBV11-2 with TRBJ2-2; TRBD1 or TRBD2 may be the D gene (5 bases each). The germline CDR1 and CDR2 sequences are SGHAT and FQNNGV. The CDR3 is 14 amino acids. With 5 bases removed from V and 2 bases from J, the gap between germline ends came to 9 bases. The CDR3: CASSRGPNTGELFF. The DNA for the CDR3 is TGTGCCAGCAGCCGGGGACCAAACACCGGGGAGCTGTTTTTT. The variable domain in full, completed from reference TRBV11-2 and TRBJ2-2, reads EAGVAQSPRYKIIEKRQSVAFWCNPISGHATLYWYQQILGQGPKLLIQFQNNGVVDDSQLPKDRFSAERLKGVDSTLKIQPAKLEDSAVYLCASSRGPNTGELFFGEGSRLTVL.

In this sample, this clone turned up once. The genes are TRBV6-2 or TRBV6-3 and TRBJ2-7, with 11 bases lining up with TRBD2. The CDR3 is 16 residues long. The V segment lost 4 bases and the J segment 6 bases; nucleotides outside the gene matches: 11. Germline V gene data show CDR1 as MNHEY and CDR2 as SVGEGT. As DNA, the CDR3 is TGTGCCAGCAGTTTCACCGTAGCGGGAGGGCTTCCCGAGCAGTACTTC. It codes for CASSFTVAGGLPEQYF.

V is TRBV6-5 and J is TRBJ2-5; D perhaps matches TRBD2 (6 bases). Between the trimmed V and J ends, which lost 2 bases and 5 bases, there was a span of 15 bases. There are 15 residues in the CDR3. Per the germline V gene, CDR1 is MNHEY and CDR2 is SVGAGI. CDR3 amino acids: CASSYGGGLGETQYF. CDR3 nucleotide sequence: TGTGCCAGCAGTTACGGAGGAGGGTTGGGGGAGACCCAGTACTTC.

In DNA form, the CDR3 reads TGTGCCAGCAGTTGGGCGGACTATGCTAACTATGGCTACACCTTC. It encodes CASSWADYANYGYTF. The chain combines TRBV28 with TRBJ1-2; the D is unclear. Germline assignment: CDR1 MDHEN and CDR2 SYDVKM. V lost 4 bases, J lost 0 bases, and 12 bases lay in between. The CDR3 runs to 15 residues.

The chain employs TRBV6-5 and TRBJ2-7, with D possibly TRBD2 on 5 matching bases. V lost 11 bases, J lost 3 bases, and 14 bases lay in between. The germline gives CDR1 MNHEY, CDR2 SVGAGI. The CDR3 spans 12 residues. The CDR3 nucleotides read TGTGCCGGTGCGGACTCCCACTACGAGCAGTACTTC. Its translation is CAGADSHYEQYF.

This chain joins TRBV10-3 and TRBJ1-4, with D unclear. Trimming cost V 2 bases and J 3 bases, with 7 bases left between them. This CDR3 contains 14 residues. The germline gives CDR1 ENHRY, CDR2 SYGVKD. The CDR3 sequence: CAISETSANEKLFF. The CDR3 DNA reads as TGTGCCATCAGTGAGACATCAGCTAATGAAAAACTGTTTTTT.

The rearrangement links TRBV7-9 to TRBJ2-5; TRBD2 aligns across 8 bases. In germline, CDR1 is SEHNR, CDR2 FQNEAQ (reference sequence). V shed 7 bases and J 4 bases; nucleotides not matched to a gene: 14. This CDR3 has 16 amino acids. As DNA, the CDR3 is TGTGCCAGCACCCGCCCGGGGCTAGCGGGCGGAGAGACCCAGTACTTC. It codes for CASTRPGLAGGETQYF.

J is TRBJ1-1 and V is TRBV5-4; D remains unclear. This CDR3 has 14 residues. Between the trimmed V and J ends, which lost 1 base and 1 base, there was a span of 8 bases. Germline CDR1 SGHNT, CDR2 YYREEE (reference sequence). The DNA for the CDR3 is TGTGCCAGCAGCTTGAGTACAGAGAACACTGAAGCTTTCTTT. It specifies CASSLSTENTEAFF. Together with reference TRBV5-4 and TRBJ1-1, the CDR3 gives the full variable domain: ETGVTQSPTHLIKTRGQQVTLRCSSQSGHNTVSWYQQALGQGPQFIFQYYREEENGRGNFPPRFSGLQFPNYSSELNVNALELDDSALYLCASSLSTENTEAFFGQGTRLTVV.

The chain uses TRBV5-4 and TRBJ2-7; 7 nucleotides agree with TRBD2. Germline CDR1 and CDR2: SGHNT and YYREEE (reference sequence). Losses at the gene ends were 3 bases for V and 4 bases for J; bases not matched to a gene: 7. The CDR3 spans 14 residues. The CDR3 region is CASSSPGRGYEQYF. The CDR3 nucleotides are TGTGCCAGCAGCTCCCCGGGGAGGGGTTACGAGCAGTACTTC.

The V gene is TRBV5-1, the J gene TRBJ2-7; D not resolved. V gave up 0 bases and J gave up 7 bases, with 11 bases separating them. CDR1 is SGHRS, CDR2 YFSETQ, per germline. This CDR3 has 13 amino acids. CDR3 loop: CASSLDFIREQYF. The DNA of the CDR3 is TGCGCCAGCAGCTTGGACTTCATCCGGGAGCAGTACTTC.

V usage is TRBV14 and J usage is TRBJ2-7; 7 nucleotides align to TRBD2. J lost 0 bases, V lost 6 bases, and 2 bases had no gene match. The germline V gene encodes CDR1 SGHDN and CDR2 FVKESK. The CDR3 consists of 13 residues. CDR3 protein: CASRAGSSYEQYF. In DNA, the CDR3 is TGTGCCAGCAGAGCGGGGAGCTCCTACGAGCAGTACTTC.

The chain links TRBV3-1 (or the pseudogene TRBV3-2) to TRBJ1-2; 8 nucleotides agree with TRBD1. This CDR3 contains 13 residues. CDR1 and CDR2 (germline): LGHDT, YNNKEL (reference sequence). The junction had 8 bases not matched to a gene; V was cut back by 8 bases and J by 6 bases. CDR3: CASGQGREDGYTF. Here the CDR3 DNA reads TGTGCCAGCGGACAGGGAAGGGAGGATGGCTACACCTTC.

The chain has TRBV24-1 and TRBJ2-7; TRBD2 might be the D (6 bases). The CDR3 extends over 14 amino acids. The V gene's germline CDR1 is KGHDR and CDR2 SFDVKD. Trimming removed 3 bases from V and 1 base from J, with 9 bases in between. CDR3 sequence: CATSDAGSSYEQYF. The CDR3 bases are TGTGCCACCAGTGATGCCGGGAGTTCCTACGAGCAGTACTTC.